The following is a T cell receptor beta chain sequence with its context. Its antigen is not identified. CDR3 length: 15 residues. Germline values: CDR1 MNHEY, CDR2 SMNVEV (reference sequence). V shed 4 bases, J shed 2 bases, and the junction held 4 bases outside the gene matches. Donation came from healthy HIV-negative adults that had no recent acute infections or vaccinations. Once extracted for a subset, genomic DNA was divided evenly among several immunoSEQ plates. Per the original data handling: Without quality scores, immunoSEQ junctional reads could not be filtered like full-length reads. The table came from immunoSEQ multiplex PCR; TCRdb's copy has only in-frame clones and leaves some out. V and J calls and clone size are those listed in that table; D and trimming were worked out from the DNA. The data contain 450,000 to 500,000 clones, 81% of them singletons. The data were taken from a study of shared clonotypes between healthy human individuals.

Regarding the study as a whole: The study drew on few donors, limiting represented genetic and exposure-history diversity.

This clonotype was sampled from a woman aged 40 to 55 in good health. Some clones in this sample may be carry-over from other donors' samples. The sequenced sample was PBMCs. The V and J genes are TRBV27 and TRBJ2-7, with 11 bases identical to TRBD2. CDR3 coding DNA: TGTGCCAGCAGTTCCGGGACTAGCGGAACCTACGAGCAGTACTTC. The encoded protein is CASSSGTSGTYEQYF.